What follows is one T cell receptor (beta chain) and its context. What it binds is unknown. CDR1 and CDR2 (germline): SEHNR, FQNEAQ (reference sequence). V trimming: 3 bases; J trimming: 8 bases; junction bases outside the gene matches: 9. There are 14 residues in the CDR3. These data originate in a study of regulatory T cells in long-lasting Graves disease. iRepertoire HTBI primers and Arm-PCR of CDR3 regions built TCR beta libraries. From the multiplex PCR reads, TCRdb called clonotypes with MiXCR, one entry per CDR3 protein. The sample shows 600,000 to 800,000 distinct CDR3 sequences, about 30% of them seen only once. Study observations and caveats: TCR diversity was lower in persistent Graves' patients than in newly diagnosed ones.

Time point meaning: persistent/refractory GD, antithyroid drugs over 5 years with positive TRAb. Extracted PBMC RNA gave rise to the TCR library. The material was peripheral blood mononuclear cells (PBMCs), obtained when the disease was refractory, from a patient treated with antithyroid drugs. The clonotype was recovered from a female donor with Graves disease. The rearrangement joins TRBV7-9 to TRBJ1-2; 7 nucleotides agree with TRBD1. The CDR3 nucleotides read TGTGCCAGCAGCTTCGCCCGACAGGGTTGGGGCTACACCTTC. It yields the protein CASSFARQGWGYTF.